The rows below give T cell receptor beta chains drawn from one sample of a study of Graves' ophthalmopathy and Graves' hyperthyroidism. TCRdb reprocessed the multiplex PCR reads via MiXCR and lists one record per CDR3 protein. The table has tens of thousands of distinct CDR3 sequences, roughly 50% seen once. The sample was peripheral blood. These receptors were taken from an adult woman with stable Graves' hyperthyroidism. Both conserved end residues are part of each CDR3. A D gene is named only where the DNA matches it firmly. Clone sizes are given selectively: once, few, many, or a class where the clone is expanded.

j_gene: TRBJ1-2
abundance: once
v_gene: TRBV20-1
d_gene: NA
CDR3nt: TGCAGTGCTAGAGGTCTCATGTCTGGGGAAGTTAGCTATGGCTACACCTTC
CDR3aa: CSARGLMSGEVSYGYTF

j_gene: TRBJ2-2
abundance: few
v_gene: TRBV7-9
d_gene: TRBD1
CDR3nt: TGTGCCAGCAGTCTGCAGGGGGAGCTCACCGGGGAGCTGTTTTTT
CDR3aa: CASSLQGELTGELFF

j_gene: TRBJ2-7
abundance: NA
v_gene: TRBV2
d_gene: NA
CDR3nt: TGTGCCAGCAGTGATGAAGGGTCCTCCTACGAGCAGTACTTC
CDR3aa: CASSDEGSSYEQYF

j_gene: TRBJ1-5
abundance: NA
v_gene: TRBV7-3
d_gene: TRBD1
CDR3nt: TGTGCCAGCAGCCCGGGACAGGAAGGTCAGCCCCAGCATTTT
CDR3aa: CASSPGQEGQPQHF

j_gene: TRBJ1-1
abundance: NA
v_gene: TRBV7-2
d_gene: NA
CDR3nt: TGTGCCAGCAGCTCCTCGATGATGGGCACTGAAGCTTTCTTT
CDR3aa: CASSSSMMGTEAFF

j_gene: TRBJ1-5
abundance: NA
v_gene: TRBV20-1
d_gene: TRBD1
CDR3nt: TGCAGTGCTAGTCTCGGGACAGGGTATCAGCCCCAGCATTTT
CDR3aa: CSASLGTGYQPQHF

j_gene: TRBJ1-2
abundance: NA
v_gene: TRBV11-2
d_gene: NA
CDR3nt: TGTGCCAGCAGCCTCCTTTCATCCCGCCGCACCTTC
CDR3aa: CASSLLSSRRTF

j_gene: TRBJ1-6
abundance: NA
v_gene: TRBV9
d_gene: NA
CDR3nt: TGTGCCAGCAGCCGGACCCCGGCGGATAATTCACCCCTCCACTTT
CDR3aa: CASSRTPADNSPLHF

j_gene: TRBJ2-2
abundance: NA
v_gene: TRBV7-6
d_gene: TRBD1
CDR3nt: TGTGCCAGCAGCGTCGACAGGGACACCGGGGAGCTGTTTTTT
CDR3aa: CASSVDRDTGELFF

j_gene: TRBJ2-7
abundance: many
v_gene: TRBV28
d_gene: NA
CDR3nt: TGTGCCAGCAGTTTCCATATGACAGGCTACGAGCAGTACTTC
CDR3aa: CASSFHMTGYEQYF

j_gene: TRBJ1-6
abundance: medium-sized
v_gene: TRBV20-1
d_gene: NA
CDR3nt: TGCAGTGCTATCGGGCAGGGGTTTTCACCCCTCCACTTT
CDR3aa: CSAIGQGFSPLHF

j_gene: TRBJ2-2
abundance: medium-sized
v_gene: TRBV7-3
d_gene: NA
CDR3nt: TGTGCCAGCAGCTTAACGGACGGGCCGAACACCGGGGAGCTGTTTTTT
CDR3aa: CASSLTDGPNTGELFF

j_gene: TRBJ2-7
abundance: NA
v_gene: TRBV9
d_gene: TRBD1
CDR3nt: TGTGCCAGCAGCGTAGGACAGGGGCGTGGCGAGCAGTACTTC
CDR3aa: CASSVGQGRGEQYF

j_gene: TRBJ1-2
abundance: NA
v_gene: TRBV7-2
d_gene: NA
CDR3nt: TGTGCCAGCAGCTTATCCTCACATGGCTACACCTTC
CDR3aa: CASSLSSHGYTF

j_gene: TRBJ2-5
abundance: NA
v_gene: TRBV2
d_gene: TRBD2
CDR3nt: TGTGCCAGCAGTTTGGGGGGGAAGACCCGGTACTTC
CDR3aa: CASSLGGKTRYF

j_gene: TRBJ1-2
abundance: NA
v_gene: TRBV7-9
d_gene: NA
CDR3nt: TGTGCCAGCAGCTTAGCGGGAGTCTATGGCTACACCTTC
CDR3aa: CASSLAGVYGYTF

j_gene: TRBJ2-7
abundance: many
v_gene: TRBV14
d_gene: NA
CDR3nt: TGTGCCAGCAGCCAGGCAGACTTGTACCACGAGCAGTACTTC
CDR3aa: CASSQADLYHEQYF

j_gene: TRBJ1-2
abundance: NA
v_gene: TRBV10-3
d_gene: TRBD1
CDR3nt: TGTGCCATCTCCCCCCCAGGGGGAGCCTATGGCTACACCTTC
CDR3aa: CAISPPGGAYGYTF

j_gene: TRBJ1-5
abundance: many
v_gene: TRBV28
d_gene: NA
CDR3nt: TGTGCCAGCAGTACGTTACGGGTTAGCAATCAGCCCCAGCATTTT
CDR3aa: CASSTLRVSNQPQHF

j_gene: TRBJ1-5
abundance: many
v_gene: TRBV4-2
d_gene: NA
CDR3nt: TGTGCCAGCAGCTCACCAGAGAGGGGAGGGAATCAGCCCCAGCATTTT
CDR3aa: CASSSPERGGNQPQHF

j_gene: TRBJ1-5
abundance: NA
v_gene: TRBV4-1
d_gene: TRBD1
CDR3nt: TGCGCCAGCAGCCAAGATTTGGGGACAGGGGGCGCGGGCAATCAGCCCCAGCATTTT
CDR3aa: CASSQDLGTGGAGNQPQHF

j_gene: TRBJ2-2
abundance: few
v_gene: TRBV18
d_gene: NA
CDR3nt: TGTGCCAGCCCACCGGCCAGGACTAACACCGGGGAGCTGTTTTTT
CDR3aa: CASPPARTNTGELFF

j_gene: TRBJ2-7
abundance: NA
v_gene: TRBV12-3/TRBV12-4
d_gene: NA
CDR3nt: TGTGCCAGCACCATCCGAGGGAACGAGCAGTACTTC
CDR3aa: CASTIRGNEQYF

j_gene: TRBJ2-2
abundance: NA
v_gene: TRBV5-6
d_gene: TRBD1
CDR3nt: TGTGCCAGCAGCGCGACAGGGGAGGACGGGGAGCTGTTTTTT
CDR3aa: CASSATGEDGELFF

j_gene: TRBJ1-2
abundance: NA
v_gene: TRBV29-1
d_gene: TRBD1
CDR3nt: TGCAGCGTTGCCCCCGGGACAGGGGGCCGGGGCTACACCTTC
CDR3aa: CSVAPGTGGRGYTF

j_gene: TRBJ1-2
abundance: once
v_gene: TRBV9
d_gene: TRBD1
CDR3nt: TGTGCCAGCAGCACTCGGACAGGGGGCAATGGCTACACCTTC
CDR3aa: CASSTRTGGNGYTF

j_gene: TRBJ1-1
abundance: NA
v_gene: TRBV7-4
d_gene: NA
CDR3nt: TGTGCCAGCAGCTTAGCGTCGGAGAACACTGAAGCTTTCTTT
CDR3aa: CASSLASENTEAFF

j_gene: TRBJ2-5
abundance: NA
v_gene: TRBV10-3
d_gene: NA
CDR3nt: TGTGCCACCGCCGTATTTGGACTGCTGCAAGAGACCCAGTACTTC
CDR3aa: CATAVFGLLQETQYF

j_gene: TRBJ2-5
abundance: medium-sized
v_gene: TRBV11-3
d_gene: TRBD2
CDR3nt: TGTGCCAGCAGCTTAGTGTCGGCGGGAGCAGAGACCCAGTACTTC
CDR3aa: CASSLVSAGAETQYF

j_gene: TRBJ1-5
abundance: NA
v_gene: TRBV2
d_gene: NA
CDR3nt: TGTGCCAGCAGTGAACGCGAGAGCAGTCAGCCCCAGCATTTT
CDR3aa: CASSERESSQPQHF

j_gene: TRBJ2-7
abundance: NA
v_gene: TRBV29-1
d_gene: TRBD1
CDR3nt: TGCAGCTCGGGACAGGGGGTCGACGAGCAGTACTTC
CDR3aa: CSSGQGVDEQYF

j_gene: TRBJ1-2
abundance: few
v_gene: TRBV7-8
d_gene: NA
CDR3nt: TGTGCCAGCAGCTTAGTGGGCGCGGCAGGCTACACCTTC
CDR3aa: CASSLVGAAGYTF

j_gene: TRBJ1-1
abundance: few
v_gene: TRBV29-1
d_gene: TRBD1
CDR3nt: TGCAGCGCCACAGGGGCTATGAACACTGAAGCTTTCTTT
CDR3aa: CSATGAMNTEAFF

j_gene: TRBJ1-5
abundance: NA
v_gene: TRBV19
d_gene: TRBD1
CDR3nt: TGTGCCAGTAGTTACAGGGGAAGCAATCAGCCCCAGCATTTT
CDR3aa: CASSYRGSNQPQHF

j_gene: TRBJ1-2
abundance: NA
v_gene: TRBV7-4
d_gene: NA
CDR3nt: TGTGCCAGCAGCTTAGGACCTGACTATGGCTACACCTTC
CDR3aa: CASSLGPDYGYTF

j_gene: TRBJ1-1
abundance: many
v_gene: TRBV25-1
d_gene: TRBD1
CDR3nt: TGTGCCAGCATGGGGACAGGGTACAGCAATGGTAACACTGAAGCTTTCTTT
CDR3aa: CASMGTGYSNGNTEAFF

j_gene: TRBJ1-1
abundance: many
v_gene: TRBV28
d_gene: NA
CDR3nt: TGTGCCAGCTTTCATAACACTGAAGCTTTCTTT
CDR3aa: CASFHNTEAFF

j_gene: TRBJ2-7
abundance: many
v_gene: TRBV3-1
d_gene: NA
CDR3nt: TGTGCCAGCAGCCAGGTGGGAGCCTCCTACGAGCAGTACTTC
CDR3aa: CASSQVGASYEQYF

j_gene: TRBJ1-6
abundance: many
v_gene: TRBV6-1
d_gene: NA
CDR3nt: TGTGCCAGCAGCGAAGAGGGAGGTAATTCACCCCTCCACTTT
CDR3aa: CASSEEGGNSPLHF

j_gene: TRBJ1-4
abundance: many
v_gene: TRBV19
d_gene: NA
CDR3nt: TGTGCCAGTAGTATAGCCGGGTTTGCAACTAATGAAAAACTGTTTTTT
CDR3aa: CASSIAGFATNEKLFF

j_gene: TRBJ1-6
abundance: NA
v_gene: TRBV2
d_gene: NA
CDR3nt: TGTGCCAGCTCAGCTGGCCTCGGACTGGTCTTT
CDR3aa: CASSAGLGLVF

j_gene: TRBJ1-4
abundance: NA
v_gene: TRBV10-3
d_gene: NA
CDR3nt: TGTGCCGTCTCGCGGGGGACTAATGAAAAACTGTTTTTT
CDR3aa: CAVSRGTNEKLFF

j_gene: TRBJ1-2
abundance: many
v_gene: TRBV10-2
d_gene: NA
CDR3nt: TGCGCCAGCAGTGAGAGGAGGGGAACGGGAGGCTACACCTTC
CDR3aa: CASSERRGTGGYTF

j_gene: TRBJ2-5
abundance: NA
v_gene: TRBV29-1
d_gene: TRBD1
CDR3nt: TGCAGCACTCGGACAGGCCAAGAGACCCAGTACTTC
CDR3aa: CSTRTGQETQYF

j_gene: TRBJ2-7
abundance: many
v_gene: TRBV7-9
d_gene: TRBD2
CDR3nt: TGTGCCAGCAGCCTTCCCGGGACTAGCGGGAGCTACGAGCAGTACTTC
CDR3aa: CASSLPGTSGSYEQYF

j_gene: TRBJ2-7
abundance: NA
v_gene: TRBV6-2/TRBV6-3
d_gene: TRBD1
CDR3nt: TGTGCCAGCAGTTCCGGGACAGAAGCCTACGAGCAGTACTTC
CDR3aa: CASSSGTEAYEQYF

j_gene: TRBJ2-2
abundance: NA
v_gene: TRBV25-1
d_gene: TRBD2
CDR3nt: TGTGCCAGCAGGAACACGGGGGGCACCGGGGAGCTGTTTTTT
CDR3aa: CASRNTGGTGELFF

j_gene: TRBJ2-7
abundance: many
v_gene: TRBV12-3/TRBV12-4
d_gene: NA
CDR3nt: TGTGCCAGCAGTAAGAACCAGGGCTACGAGCAGTACTTC
CDR3aa: CASSKNQGYEQYF

j_gene: TRBJ1-5
abundance: NA
v_gene: TRBV6-2/TRBV6-3
d_gene: TRBD1
CDR3nt: TGTGCCAGCACGGGACAGGCCAGCAATCAGCCCCAGCATTTT
CDR3aa: CASTGQASNQPQHF

j_gene: TRBJ1-5
abundance: NA
v_gene: TRBV5-8
d_gene: TRBD1
CDR3nt: TGTGCCAGCAGCCGACGGACAGGGGCCCTAGATCAGCCCCAGCATTTT
CDR3aa: CASSRRTGALDQPQHF

j_gene: TRBJ1-1
abundance: many
v_gene: TRBV29-1
d_gene: TRBD1
CDR3nt: TGCAGCGCCCTCGGGACAGGGTCCCCCTTGAACACTGAAGCTTTCTTT
CDR3aa: CSALGTGSPLNTEAFF

j_gene: TRBJ2-7
abundance: NA
v_gene: TRBV10-3
d_gene: NA
CDR3nt: TGTGCCATCAGTACGGGACATACGAGCTCCTACGAGCAGTACTTC
CDR3aa: CAISTGHTSSYEQYF

j_gene: TRBJ1-2
abundance: few
v_gene: TRBV20-1
d_gene: NA
CDR3nt: TGCAGTGCCCCCCAAGTGTCTAAGGGCCACTATGGCTACACCTTC
CDR3aa: CSAPQVSKGHYGYTF

j_gene: TRBJ1-2
abundance: few
v_gene: TRBV7-6
d_gene: NA
CDR3nt: TGTGCCAGCAGCCCCTACGAGGGCAAAATCGACTATGGCTACACCTTC
CDR3aa: CASSPYEGKIDYGYTF

j_gene: TRBJ2-7
abundance: NA
v_gene: TRBV14
d_gene: TRBD1
CDR3nt: TGTGCCAGCAGTTCCGGGACAGACCCCTACGAGCAGTACTTC
CDR3aa: CASSSGTDPYEQYF

j_gene: TRBJ1-2
abundance: NA
v_gene: TRBV12-3/TRBV12-4
d_gene: TRBD1
CDR3nt: TGTGCCAGCAGTTTAGCCGGGACAGGGTTCGGCTACACCTTC
CDR3aa: CASSLAGTGFGYTF

j_gene: TRBJ2-5
abundance: many
v_gene: TRBV14
d_gene: TRBD1
CDR3nt: TGTGCCAGCAGTTCTATACGGGACAGCCAAGAGACCCAGTACTTC
CDR3aa: CASSSIRDSQETQYF